Following are 11 T cell receptor beta chains from one sample sequenced in a study of regulatory T cells in long-lasting Graves disease. Time point here: newly diagnosed GD, antithyroid drugs for less than 3 months. PBMC-derived RNA was used for the TCR library. With iRepertoire HTBI primers and Arm-PCR of CDR3 regions, TCR beta libraries were built. One entry per CDR3 protein results from TCRdb running MiXCR on the multiplex PCR reads. The data show over 350,000 distinct CDR3 sequences, 11% to 15% seen once. The same sample was also studied in work on T cells in Graves' hyperthyroidism and ophthalmopathy.

The sample was peripheral blood mononuclear cells (PBMCs), taken at new diagnosis, from a patient treated with antithyroid drugs. The receptors come from a woman aged 50 to 60 with Graves disease.

Many counts were recorded for this clonotype. This chain links TRBV30 with TRBJ2-1; 10 bases align to TRBD2. Germline CDR1 and CDR2: GTSNPN and SVGIG (reference sequence). Trimming removed 2 bases from V and 4 bases from J; junction bases left unmatched: 5. CDR3 length: 15 residues. CDR3 in amino acids: CAWSRAGGRYNEQFF. CDR3 nucleotides: TGTGCCTGGAGTAGAGCGGGAGGGCGATACAATGAGCAGTTCTTC.

In its sample, this clonotype was seen many times. V gene TRBV12-3 or TRBV12-4 combines with J gene TRBJ1-5; TRBD1 aligns across 7 bases. The CDR3 length is 15 residues. V was pared by 6 bases and J by 2 bases, with 7 bases of the junction left unmatched. In DNA, the CDR3 is TGTGCCAGCAGCCTCGCTGACAGGGGCAATCAGCCCCAGCATTTT. Its protein is CASSLADRGNQPQHF.

This clonotype came up many times. The rearrangement links TRBV6-5 to TRBJ2-7, with TRBD2 matching over 10 bases. The CDR3 has 17 residues. Germline V gene sequence: CDR1 MNHEY, CDR2 SVGAGI. V dropped 2 bases and J dropped 1; count of bases not matched to a gene: 8. CDR3 bases: TGTGCCAGCAGTTACCAGGCTCTAGCGGGAGAATCCTACGAGCAGTACTTC. It codes for CASSYQALAGESYEQYF.

This clonotype was picked up many times. CDR3 sequence (DNA): TGTGCCAGCAGTGAAGCGTGGGAGTCCACTGAAGCTTTCTTT. It is translated as CASSEAWESTEAFF. The genes are TRBV6-1 and TRBJ1-1; D remains unclear. V gave up 0 bases and J gave up 4 bases, with 9 bases separating them. The CDR3 length is 14 residues. CDR1 and CDR2 from the germline V gene are MNHNS and SASEGT.

Ten or more counts support this clonotype. This chain links TRBV20-1 with TRBJ2-1, with a tentative D call TRBD2 (6 bases). Trimming took 0 bases from V and 9 from J, leaving 15 bases between them. The CDR3 loop spans 14 amino acids. The germline CDR1 and CDR2 sequences are DFQATT and SNEGSKA (reference sequence). The CDR3 region is CSARDRLVVGEQFF. For the CDR3, the DNA is TGCAGTGCTAGAGATCGACTAGTAGTGGGTGAGCAGTTCTTC.

This clonotype was counted ten times or more. The chain employs TRBV11-2 and TRBJ2-5, with 7 bases fitting TRBD2. From germline, CDR1 is SGHAT and CDR2 FQNNGV. The CDR3 length is 15 residues. Trimming removed 1 base from V and 13 bases from J; junction bases left unmatched: 15. CDR3 residues: CASSLGGGQPDSSYF. CDR3 coding DNA: TGTGCCAGCAGCTTAGGGGGGGGTCAACCCGATTCTTCGTACTTC.

Only a few counts were recorded for this clonotype. V and J are TRBV5-1 and TRBJ2-5; no definite D call. Trimming cost V 4 bases and J 1 base, with 17 bases left between them. Germline values: CDR1 SGHRS, CDR2 YFSETQ. The length of the CDR3 is 16 residues. The CDR3 region is CASSDIRADIQETQYF. In DNA, the CDR3 is TGCGCCAGCAGCGATATCCGGGCCGATATCCAAGAGACCCAGTACTTC.

There are many counts of this clonotype. V is TRBV2 and J is TRBJ1-4; 9 bases are shared with TRBD1. The CDR3 contains 14 residues. Germline V gives CDR1 SNHLY, CDR2 FYNNEI. J gave up 5 bases and V 8 bases, and 6 bases lay outside the gene matches. The CDR3 sequence: CASLKDRGNEKLFF. The CDR3 bases are TGTGCCAGCTTAAAAGACAGGGGGAATGAAAAACTGTTTTTT.

J is TRBJ2-3 and V is TRBV13; a possible D gene is TRBD2 (6 bases). The germline CDR1 and CDR2 sequences are PRHDT and FYEKMQ (reference sequence). The germline V and J ends were trimmed by 3 bases and 4 bases, with 11 bases remaining between them. This CDR3 comprises 14 residues. This chain's CDR3 is CASSFRLVADTQYF. The CDR3 DNA follows: TGTGCCAGCAGCTTTCGACTAGTAGCAGATACGCAGTATTTT.

The table lists this clonotype with a few counts. This sequence joins TRBV4-1 and TRBJ2-7; D may be TRBD2 (6 bases). The CDR3 runs 18 residues. Germline V gene lookup returns CDR1 MGHRA and CDR2 YSYEKL. Between the trimmed V and J ends, which lost 4 bases and 4 bases, there was a span of 26 bases. The DNA for the CDR3 is TGCGCCAGCAGCCGAGGAGGGCAGAGAGGTGGAACTCCTTACGAGCAGTACTTC. It is translated as CASSRGGQRGGTPYEQYF.

The genes are TRBV30 and TRBJ2-3; the D gene could be TRBD1 or TRBD2 (5 bases each). Per the germline V gene, CDR1 is GTSNPN and CDR2 is SVGIG (reference sequence). The CDR3 has 21 residues. Trimming took 2 bases from V and 0 from J, leaving 30 bases between them. CDR3 region: CAWSSGVGRVGGPPSTDTQYF. The CDR3 nucleotides are TGTGCCTGGAGTTCTGGGGTGGGCAGGGTAGGAGGCCCACCCAGCACAGATACGCAGTATTTT.